What follows are 10 T cell receptor beta chains derived from one specimen sequenced in a study of cytomegalovirus exposure and HLA in healthy donors (dated by TCRdb to about 2017). Libraries were built with the immunoSEQ multiplex PCR assay. Drawn from immuneACCESS, this table holds only the in-frame rearrangements with V and J called that TCRdb kept. Clones are partly lost; checked studies trace under half to an unresolved V gene and leave the rest unexplained. This sample holds some 240,000 clones; approximately 82% were observed only once. Roughly 5.7% of the sample lies in the top ten. Sequences were obtained from PBMCs. The receptors come from a young woman in good health and CMV-seronegative.

The rearrangement links TRBV4-1 to TRBJ2-2; 11 positions match TRBD2. CDR3 length equals 18 residues. V gave up 4 bases and J gave up 1 base; unmatched junction bases: 8. Germline CDR1 is MGHRA and CDR2 is YSYEKL. The CDR3 coding sequence is TGCGCCAGCAGCCGATTAGTTCTAGCGGGAGGGAACACCGGGGAGCTGTTTTTT. Protein product: CASSRLVLAGGNTGELFF.

The chain couples TRBV5-1 to TRBJ2-1; 15 bases fit TRBD2. CDR1 is SGHRS, CDR2 YFSETQ, per germline. With V trimmed by 4 bases and J by 0 bases, 5 bases remained unmatched. The CDR3 loop spans 18 amino acids. The CDR3: CASSMGLAGGSSYNEQFF. For the CDR3, the DNA is TGCGCCAGCAGCATGGGACTAGCGGGGGGCAGCTCCTACAATGAGCAGTTCTTC.

This chain uses TRBV5-1 with TRBJ1-2; D is unclear. The germline CDR1 and CDR2 sequences are SGHRS and YFSETQ. Trimming took 4 bases from V and 0 from J, leaving 7 bases between them. The CDR3 is made up of 13 amino acids. The CDR3 sequence is CASSPNTNYGYTF. The CDR3 coding sequence is TGCGCCAGCAGCCCGAATACTAACTATGGCTACACCTTC. Filled out from reference TRBV5-1 and TRBJ1-2, the complete variable domain reads KAGVTQTPRYLIKTRGQQVTLSCSPISGHRSVSWYQQTPGQGLQFLFEYFSETQRNKGNFPGRFSGRQFSNSRSEMNVSTLELGDSALYLCASSPNTNYGYTFGSGTRLTVV.

The chain carries TRBV2 and TRBJ2-3, with 9 bases matching TRBD1. The CDR3 has 15 residues. The V and J ends lost 8 bases and 2 bases, in that order; junction bases with no gene match: 8. Germline V lookup: CDR1 SNHLY, CDR2 FYNNEI. The CDR3 DNA follows: TGTGCCAGCCGACCTGGGACAGGGAACACAGATACGCAGTATTTT. Encoded protein: CASRPGTGNTDTQYF. Full variable domain (remainder filled in from reference TRBV2 and TRBJ2-3): EPEVTQTPSHQVTQMGQEVILRCVPISNHLYFYWYRQILGQKVEFLVSFYNNEISEKSEIFDDQFSVERPDGSNFTLKIRSTKLEDSAMYFCASRPGTGNTDTQYFGPGTRLTVL.

In regard to this clone: One end of the junction is discordant with germline, which a read error may explain. This CDR3 is CASSTRTGGSKDTQYF. The CDR3 bases are TGTGCCAGCAGCACGAGGACAGGGGGTAGCAAAGATACGCAGTATTTT. This chain joins TRBV11-2 and TRBJ2-3; 10 bases fit TRBD1. CDR1 and CDR2 (germline): SGHAT, FQNNGV. This CDR3 comprises 16 residues.

This chain joins TRBV5-5 and TRBJ2-3, with a weak D call TRBD2 (5 bases). Germline V gene data show CDR1 as SGHKS and CDR2 as YYEKEE (reference sequence). With 0 bases removed from V and 6 bases from J, the gap between germline ends came to 11 bases. This CDR3 has 14 residues. The CDR3 DNA follows: TGTGCCAGCAGCTTGGGGGGAGATTACGATACGCAGTATTTT. Translating it yields CASSLGGDYDTQYF.

The chain is built from TRBV6-6 and TRBJ2-3; 7 bases are a match to TRBD2. V was pared by 0 bases and J by 2 bases, with 5 bases of the junction left unmatched. Germline V gives CDR1 MNHNY, CDR2 SVGAGI (reference sequence). The CDR3 runs to 16 residues. CDR3 DNA: TGTGCCAGCAGTTACTCGGACGCGGGGGTCACAGATACGCAGTATTTT. Translating gives CASSYSDAGVTDTQYF.

V and J are TRBV6-5 and TRBJ2-7; tentatively, D is TRBD2 (6 bases). This CDR3 contains 15 residues. Germline V gene lookup returns CDR1 MNHEY and CDR2 SVGAGI. Trimming pared 0 bases from V and 2 bases from J, leaving 11 bases between. The CDR3 here is CASSYSEGFAYEQYF. The CDR3 bases are TGTGCCAGCAGTTACTCGGAGGGTTTTGCCTACGAGCAGTACTTC.

The CDR3: CASSAPALTGPSQPQHF. For the CDR3, the DNA is TGCGCCAGCAGCGCCCCTGCCCTGACAGGTCCAAGTCAGCCCCAGCATTTT. V gene TRBV10-1 combines with J gene TRBJ1-5; tentative D call: TRBD1 (6 bases). The CDR3 has 17 residues. Looked up from germline, CDR1 is WNHNN and CDR2 is SYGVQD (reference sequence). The V gene lost 6 bases and the J gene lost 6 bases, with 24 bases spanning the gap.

V is TRBV6-1 and J is TRBJ2-7; no definite D call. V dropped 6 bases and J dropped 3 bases, with 12 bases sitting between them. Germline V gene sequence: CDR1 MNHNS, CDR2 SASEGT. The CDR3 is made up of 13 amino acids. The CDR3 loop is CASSLDPNYEQYF. CDR3 in DNA: TGTGCCAGCAGCCTGGACCCAAACTACGAGCAGTACTTC.